The 11 T cell receptor beta chains given below trace back to one sample, sequenced in a study of cytotoxic CD8 clonotypes in ibrutinib-treated CLL. Sequencing used immunoSEQ multiplex PCR; TCRdb keeps in-frame clones, though not all of them. The sample has under 200,000 clones, 81% seen once. The source material was PBMCs, sampled after 12 months of ibrutinib treatment. The receptor source for this set is a human donor with chronic lymphocytic leukemia.

The rearrangement links TRBV11-2 to TRBJ1-1; 7 bases match TRBD1. Per germline, CDR1 SGHAT and CDR2 FQNNGV. This CDR3 contains 17 residues. The V segment lost 2 bases and the J segment 4 bases; nucleotides outside the gene matches: 13. CDR3 in DNA: TGTGCCAGCAGCTTATCATTGGGGGGGACAGTTCTCACTGAAGCTTTCTTT. Encoded protein: CASSLSLGGTVLTEAFF.

This clone was observed a single time. This chain connects TRBV4-3 to TRBJ2-2, with D unresolved. Trimming cost V 0 bases and J 2 bases, with 10 bases left between them. The CDR3 is made up of 16 amino acids. The germline V gene has CDR1 LGHNA and CDR2 YSLEER. The CDR3, as DNA: TGCGCCAGCAGCCAAGACTTGGATACAAACACCGGGGAGCTGTTTTTT. It encodes CASSQDLDTNTGELFF.

The CDR3 loop is CASSVGLADLTDTQYF. Here the CDR3 DNA reads TGTGCCAGCAGCGTAGGACTAGCGGACCTCACAGATACGCAGTATTTT. The V gene is TRBV9, the J gene TRBJ2-3, with 9 bases that match TRBD2. Looked up from germline, CDR1 is SGDLS and CDR2 is YYNGEE. V shed 0 bases and J 2 bases; nucleotides not matched to a gene: 4. The CDR3 is 16 residues long.

The rearrangement links TRBV6-1 to TRBJ2-3, with D possibly matching TRBD1 (5 bases). V was shortened by 8 bases and J by 0 bases, with 9 bases between the two germline ends. Germline values: CDR1 MNHNS, CDR2 SASEGT. The CDR3 consists of 13 residues. CDR3 residues: CASGTGSTDTQYF. Written as DNA, the CDR3 is TGTGCCAGCGGAACAGGAAGCACAGATACGCAGTATTTT.

The rearrangement joins TRBV9 to TRBJ2-1; 9 nucleotides match TRBD1. The CDR3 totals 15 residues. Germline V gene lookup returns CDR1 SGDLS and CDR2 YYNGEE. The V and J ends lost 6 bases and 8 bases, in that order; junction bases with no gene match: 12. Here the CDR3 reads CASTKGGQGGHEQFF. The CDR3 region has the DNA TGTGCCAGCACCAAGGGGGGACAGGGTGGCCATGAGCAGTTCTTC.

V is TRBV27 and J is TRBJ2-3; D unresolved. V was pared by 5 bases and J by 2 bases, with 17 bases between. CDR1 MNHEY and CDR2 SMNVEV come from the germline V gene (reference sequence). The CDR3 loop spans 16 amino acids. CDR3 amino acids: CASSPPPPGITDTQYF. For the CDR3, the DNA is TGTGCCAGCAGTCCGCCCCCACCTGGGATCACAGATACGCAGTATTTT.

This sequence joins TRBV6-5 and TRBJ1-2; a weak D match, TRBD1 (5 bases). The germline V gene encodes CDR1 MNHEY and CDR2 SVGAGI. The V end lost 6 bases, the J end lost 8 bases, and 16 bases lay between the germline ends. The length of the CDR3 is 13 residues. CDR3 coding DNA: TGTGCCAGCAGAACTCCTGCGGGGGACGGCTACACCTTC. Its translation: CASRTPAGDGYTF.

The rearrangement joins TRBV15 to TRBJ2-7; D gene uncertain. The length of the CDR3 is 14 residues. The germline V and J ends were trimmed by 0 bases and 2 bases, with 8 bases remaining between them. CDR1 and CDR2 (germline): LNHNV, YYDKDF (reference sequence). CDR3 protein: CATSRDLGTYEQYF. The CDR3 DNA reads as TGTGCCACCAGCAGAGATTTGGGGACCTACGAGCAGTACTTC.

The rearrangement joins TRBV7-8 to TRBJ2-4, with D maybe TRBD2 (6 bases). V was pared by 1 base and J by 2 bases, with 12 bases between. Germline V CDR1 and CDR2: SGHVS, FQNEAQ. This CDR3 contains 16 residues. The CDR3 DNA reads as TGTGCCAGCAGCTTAGTAGGCGGGACCTCCAAAAACATTCAGTACTTC. Translating it yields CASSLVGGTSKNIQYF. Full variable domain (missing parts from reference TRBV7-8 and TRBJ2-4): GAGVSQSPRYKVAKRGQDVALRCDPISGHVSLFWYQQALGQGPEFLTYFQNEAQLDKSGLPSDRFFAERPEGSVSTLKIQRTQQEDSAVYLCASSLVGGTSKNIQYFGAGTRLSVL.

A word on this clone: Other DNA sequences in this specimen translate into the identical CDR3. This chain connects TRBV7-9 to TRBJ1-2; possible D gene TRBD1, 5 bases. Germline V CDR1 and CDR2: SEHNR, FQNEAQ (reference sequence). This CDR3 has 15 amino acids. V was trimmed by 3 bases and J by 5 bases, leaving 16 bases between them. In nucleotides, the CDR3 is TGTGCCAGCAGCTTCGGTACGGGGGGTAATTATGGCTACACCTTC. Its protein product is CASSFGTGGNYGYTF.

This clone was observed once. The rearrangement uses TRBV7-2 and TRBJ2-1, with 7 bases lining up with TRBD1. The CDR3 spans 16 residues. The J segment lost 9 bases and the V segment lost 0 bases, leaving 11 bases of the junction unmatched. Per the germline V gene, CDR1 is SGHTA and CDR2 is FQGNSA. CDR3 region: CASSLALQGPVPEQFF. The CDR3 coding sequence is TGTGCCAGCAGCTTAGCTTTACAGGGGCCTGTTCCTGAGCAGTTCTTC. The full variable domain, rest sourced from reference TRBV7-2 and TRBJ2-1, is GAGVSQSPSNKVTEKGKDVELRCDPISGHTALYWYRQSLGQGLEFLIYFQGNSAPDKSGLPSDRFSAERTGGSVSTLTIQRTQQEDSAVYLCASSLALQGPVPEQFFGPGTRLTVL.